In its sample, the clone carrying this T cell receptor (beta chain) was seen a few times. The antigen is unknown. What was sequenced were expressed TCRB transcripts, since all of the isolated RNA had been reverse transcribed. Using immunoSEQ multiplex PCR, the repertoire was profiled, and TCRdb retains in-frame clones only, with some absent. The sample includes around 250,000 clones, 25% to 35% of them seen just once. One heparinised draw of blood, averaging approximately 110 mL, came from each donor. Cell sorting via CD45RO/CCR7/CD25/CD127/CD95/CD27 was performed to obtain CD4+ naive, central memory, regulatory and stem cell-like memory cells. Sorting gave populations that all exceeded 95% purity. The sample comes from a study of beta chain features in type 1 diabetes. Study findings and constraints: When VDJ junctions were examined, type 1 diabetes patients showed fewer insertions and more deletions.

V dropped 3 bases and J dropped 6 bases, with 12 bases sitting between them. The germline V gene encodes CDR1 KGHSH and CDR2 LQKENI. This CDR3 contains 14 residues. Sequenced: central memory CD4+ T cells from blood. The receptor was derived from a man aged 25-45 years in good health. The genes are TRBV18 and TRBJ2-1; D might be TRBD1 (5 bases). In DNA, the CDR3 is TGTGCCAGCTCACCGTCGCCAGGGTTCAATGAGCAGTTCTTC. It codes for CASSPSPGFNEQFF.